Following are 4 T cell receptor beta chains from one sample sequenced in a study of CD8 T cells in Susac syndrome. With random hexamers, roughly 0.45 to 1 ug RNA was reverse transcribed. TCRdb passed the immunoSEQ multiplex PCR reads through MiXCR, listing each CDR3 protein once. The table lists about 150,000 distinct CDR3 sequences, about 93% of them singletons. The sequenced sample was CD4+ T cells from PBMCs. The receptors were gathered from a human donor with multiple sclerosis.

This chain links TRBV27 with TRBJ2-6, with 10 bases aligning to TRBD2. CDR1 and CDR2 (germline): MNHEY, SMNVEV (reference sequence). CDR3 length equals 19 residues. V gave up 8 bases and J gave up 0 bases; unmatched junction bases: 13. CDR3 sequence reads: CASAPGLAKVRSGANVLTF. The CDR3 DNA reads as TGTGCCAGCGCTCCGGGACTAGCGAAAGTACGCTCTGGGGCCAACGTCCTGACTTTC.

The chain is built from TRBV28 and TRBJ2-7; D gene unclear. Looked up from germline, CDR1 is MDHEN and CDR2 is SYDVKM. This CDR3 comprises 12 residues. The V end lost 3 bases, the J end lost 6 bases, and 9 bases lay between the germline ends. CDR3 bases: TGTGCCAGCAGTTTGAACGGTCGCGAGCAGTACTTC. Residues: CASSLNGREQYF.

This clonotype was observed a single time. The chain recombines TRBV3-1 with TRBJ1-6; D is possibly TRBD1 (5 bases). The CDR3 runs 16 residues. The germline CDR1 and CDR2 sequences are LGHDT and YNNKEL (reference sequence). Trimming took 4 bases from V and 8 from J, leaving 18 bases between them. In DNA form, the CDR3 reads TGTGCCAGCAGCCTACGCGAGGGCAGGGTAGATTCACCCCTCCACTTT. Translation: CASSLREGRVDSPLHF.

The rearrangement links TRBV28 to TRBJ2-1, with D possibly being TRBD2 (7 bases). This CDR3 is 16 amino acids long. Trimming removed 5 bases from V and 6 bases from J, with 20 bases in between. Germline V lookup: CDR1 MDHEN, CDR2 SYDVKM. As DNA, the CDR3 is TGTGCCAGCAGTCTCCTGGGATCGGGGGGCTTCAATGAGCAGTTCTTC. Encoded protein: CASSLLGSGGFNEQFF.